This T cell receptor beta chain was documented in a study of T cell repertoires in ileal Crohn's disease. Across the whole study: MI samples are biopsies from the surgical specimen's proximal margin.

Note on this clone: Antigen unknown.

Sequenced by immunoSEQ multiplex PCR; TCRdb stores in-frame clones only, minus some. In the table there are around 4,000 clones, around 77% of which are singletons. Study-wide findings and caveats: Clonal expansions were more frequent in active smokers than non-smokers at surgery. High-frequency clones were more common in sorted CD8 than CD4 cells.

Time point here: proximal margin of the surgical specimen (macroscopically non-inflamed). Adults with ileal or ileocolonic Crohn's disease and an indication for resection were eligible. This TCR derives from an adult with Crohn's disease. Sequences were obtained from ileal tissue.

This CDR3 reads CASSEALLPQPSYF. For the CDR3, the DNA is TGTGCCAGCAGTGAAGCTTTACTCCCCCAGCCATCGTACTTC. V and J are TRBV6-1 and TRBJ2-5; D unclear. The V end lost 0 bases, the J end lost 13 bases, and 18 bases lay between the germline ends. Per the germline V gene, CDR1 is MNHNS and CDR2 is SASEGT. The CDR3 consists of 14 residues.